These 3 T cell receptor beta chains were all obtained from the same sample, sequenced in a study of T cell repertoires in cytomegalovirus infection. These TCRs are of unknown antigen specificity. TCRdb redid the calling of the reads with MiXCR, one entry per CDR3 protein. The sample has about 920,000 distinct CDR3 sequences; around 29% are singletons. The specimen was cultured CD8+ T cells from PBMCs, collected from culture after CMV antigen stimulation. Receptor source: a human donor in good health (CMV status not recorded). Some clones in this sample may be carry-over from other donors' samples.

Points on this clonotype: Being one base from a much bigger clone, this may be a read error. The chain employs TRBV7-2 and TRBJ2-1; tentatively, D is TRBD1 (5 bases). Germline loops: CDR1 SGHTA, CDR2 FQGNSA. Trimming cost V 1 base and J 7 bases, with 14 bases left between them. This CDR3 spans 15 amino acids. CDR3 loop: CASSLEGGALNEQFF. The CDR3 bases are TGTGCCAGCAGCTTAGAAGGTGGGGCCTTGAATGAGCAGTTCTTC.

A word on this clonotype: Being one base from a much bigger clone, this may be a read error. The chain has TRBV5-3 and TRBJ2-6; D might be TRBD1 (5 bases). TRBV5-3 falls under the ORF class, with uncertain function. V was clipped by 8 bases and J by 0 bases, with 12 bases between them. The CDR3 sequence is 15 residues long. CDR3 DNA sequence: TGTGCCAGCAGGGTACAGGCCTCTGGGGCCAACGTCCTGACTTTC. It translates to CASRVQASGANVLTF.

The gene calls are TRBV10-3 and TRBJ2-7; 7 bases agree with TRBD1. Per germline, CDR1 ENHRY and CDR2 SYGVKD. The V and J ends lost 9 bases and 4 bases, in that order; junction bases with no gene match: 3. The CDR3 consists of 11 residues. The DNA for the CDR3 is TGTGCCATTGGACAGGCGTACGAGCAGTACTTC. Residues: CAIGQAYEQYF.